This section outlines one T cell receptor beta chain sequence together with its context. No cognate antigen has been identified for it. No base-level quality is on record; no much larger clone is a single base apart. Stable Graves' hyperthyroidism was defined as the absence of progression to ophthalmopathy over 18 months of follow-up. Hyperthyroidism patients were aged 18 to 65 years and newly diagnosed, with disease duration of less than 2 months. Any patient with an uncontrolled infection, another autoimmune disease, pregnancy or lactation was excluded. Diagnoses were established on the basis of clinical symptoms, serum thyroxine and TRAb, thyroid ultrasound, and orbital computed tomography. Ficoll-Paque density gradient centrifugation was used to isolate PBMCs from under 11 ml of fresh peripheral blood. Total RNA was extracted with Trizol reagent, and quality was checked on an Agilent 2100 Bioanalyzer.

Amplification of TCR beta CDR3 regions was carried out from RNA transcripts. A first-round RT-PCR of the TCR CDR3 used the HTBI primer set with the Qiagen OneStep RT-PCR kit. Libraries were constructed in a second round of multiplex PCR, after which size selection and purification were performed. Sequencing of the libraries was done on an Illumina HiSeq2000 using paired-end 100 bp reads. The published analysis was carried out like this. SOAPnuke was used to process the raw data, with reads discarded if the reads contained adapters or uncalled bases, had a mean Phred below 15, or lacked an exact constant-primer or identifier match. High-quality paired reads were merged using COPE v1.2.5, and each unique nucleotide sequence was defined as a clonotype. Clonotypes were aligned to IMGT TRBV, TRBD and TRBJ reference segments using MiTCR v1.1. The analysis included only V-J combinations with a frequency above 0.0001, which together covered around 99% of the repertoires. A TCS score was defined as the ratio between F50 (clonal expansion) and ExV (chaos), using BLOSUM62-based TCRdist between CDR3 peptides within each V-J. Welch's t-statistics and random forest reduced fewer than 550 V-J features to fewer than 15, which were used in a naive Bayes classifier (R e1071). The raw public reads went through TCRdb reprocessing: fastp at Q25, MiXCR clone calling, in-frame beta chains kept. Rows merge per CDR3 protein into single entries with the most common DNA and genes. None of the V and J calls come from the authors' own analysis; TCRdb made them. The sample data list around 420,000 distinct CDR3 sequences, and more than 15% of these were observed just once. The ten largest account for 14% of the sample.

These data come from a study of T cells in Graves' hyperthyroidism and ophthalmopathy (dated by TCRdb to the late 2010s). In terms of the full investigation: Peripheral blood was sampled at the time of initial diagnosis, prior to any treatment. Prospective prediction of ophthalmopathy was tested in an independent validation cohort consisting of under 20 hyperthyroidism patients and some 17 patients who later progressed to ophthalmopathy. In more than five Graves' hyperthyroidism patients, the study also compared T-cell repertoires from thyroid tissue with T-cell repertoires from blood. Once sampling was done, hyperthyroidism patients were given methimazole at a starting dose of 30 mg daily, whereas ophthalmopathy patients were given high-dose intravenous methylprednisolone. According to the paper, TCR Vbeta CDR3 sequencing was carried out on approximately 140 peripheral blood samples, which came from 40 to 45 ophthalmopathy, approximately 72 hyperthyroidism and approximately 17 progressor patients. A discovery cohort of roughly 100 patients, 43 with Graves' ophthalmopathy and more than 55 with stable Graves' hyperthyroidism, was used to find distinguishing TCR V-J signatures. The 75 to 100 discovery patients were divided at random into training and test sets in a 7:3 ratio. Here is what the overall study found, with its caveats: No statistical method was used to fix the sample size in advance, and group allocation was not hidden from the investigators. Most expanded thyroid clonotypes (frequency above 0.001) were also detected in blood, a finding suggesting that blood repertoires may reflect thyroid immune responses. During validation, the model predicted progression to ophthalmopathy a median of approximately 7 months ahead of onset, with just under 71% sensitivity and roughly 75% specificity. A model built on a 13 V-J signature distinguished ophthalmopathy from stable hyperthyroidism, reaching about 89% sensitivity and 81% to 83% specificity in cross-validation and 80%/75% in testing.

CDR1 SQVTM and CDR2 ANQGSEA are derived from the germline V gene. The cysteine opens and the phenylalanine closes a CDR3 of 14 amino acids. Just CDR3 DNA is preserved here, 42 bases in frame from base 1. The germline V and J ends show losses of 5 bases and 4 bases respectively, and no gene match explains 6 bases of the junction. The sequence derives from a woman younger than 35 with Graves' hyperthyroidism. Sequenced material: blood. The chain is encoded by TRBV29-1 joined to TRBJ2-1; TRBD2 lines up with 9 middle nucleotides. CDR3 loop: CSVLRLAEYNEQFF. The DNA sequence is TGCAGCGTTCTAAGACTAGCGGAATACAATGAGCAGTTCTTC.